The T cell receptor (beta chain) described here comes from a study of human T cells and chemical hapten exposure. Study results and caveats: Controls formed significantly fewer large CDR3 similarity clusters than expanded TCRs did.

Germline CDR1 is MNHEY and CDR2 is SVGAGI. With 6 bases removed from V and 2 bases from J, the gap between germline ends came to 16 bases. CDR3 length equals 15 residues. The time point: patch test 1, 2 weeks after DPC sensitization. Treatment noted: therapeutic diphenylcyclopropenone sensitization with weekly scalp DPC. Total RNA was isolated from whole blood that had not been fractionated. This clonotype was found a few times. The antigen is undetermined. TCRdb recomputed calls from the RACE reads with MiXCR, one row per CDR3 protein. The sample consists of about 360,000 distinct CDR3 sequences, about 7% of them appearing once.

The chain is built from TRBV6-5 and TRBJ1-2; D is perhaps TRBD1 (5 bases). This specimen was whole blood, taken in connection with sensitization to the hapten diphenylcyclopropenone (DPC). This sequence was found in a woman under 30 with alopecia areata. Some clones in this sample may be carry-over from other donors' samples. This CDR3 is CASRLQGRRNYGYTF. The CDR3 region has the DNA TGTGCCAGCAGGCTCCAGGGACGTAGAAACTATGGCTACACCTTC.